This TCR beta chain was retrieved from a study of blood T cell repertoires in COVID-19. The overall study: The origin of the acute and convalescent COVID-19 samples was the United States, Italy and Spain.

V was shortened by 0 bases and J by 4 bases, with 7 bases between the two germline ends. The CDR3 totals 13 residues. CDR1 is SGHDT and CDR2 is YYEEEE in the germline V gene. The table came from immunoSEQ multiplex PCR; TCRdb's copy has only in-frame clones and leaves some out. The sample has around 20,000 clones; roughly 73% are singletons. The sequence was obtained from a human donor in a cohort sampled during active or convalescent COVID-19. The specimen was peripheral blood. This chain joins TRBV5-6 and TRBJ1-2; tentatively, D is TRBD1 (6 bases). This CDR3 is CASSLGRGYGYTF. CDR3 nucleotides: TGTGCCAGCAGCTTGGGCAGGGGCTATGGCTACACCTTC.